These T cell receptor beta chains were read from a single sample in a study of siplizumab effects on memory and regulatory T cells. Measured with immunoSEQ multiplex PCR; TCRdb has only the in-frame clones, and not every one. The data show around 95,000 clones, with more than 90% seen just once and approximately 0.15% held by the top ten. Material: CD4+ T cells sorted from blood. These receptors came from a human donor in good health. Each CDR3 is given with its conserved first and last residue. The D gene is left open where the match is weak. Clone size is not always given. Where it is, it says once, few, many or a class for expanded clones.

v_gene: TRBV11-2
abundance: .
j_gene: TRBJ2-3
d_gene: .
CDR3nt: TGTGCCAGCAGCTTAGAAGGAACAGATACGCAGTATTTT
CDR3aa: CASSLEGTDTQYF

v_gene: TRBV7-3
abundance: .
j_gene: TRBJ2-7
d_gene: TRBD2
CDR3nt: TGTGCCAGCAGCTCCCAAGCGGGGGGGAGCGAGCAGTACTTC
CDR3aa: CASSSQAGGSEQYF

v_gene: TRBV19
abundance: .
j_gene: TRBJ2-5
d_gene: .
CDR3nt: TGTGCCAGTAGTATCTTTCTCGAGGAGAGAGAGACCCAGTACTTC
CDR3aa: CASSIFLEERETQYF

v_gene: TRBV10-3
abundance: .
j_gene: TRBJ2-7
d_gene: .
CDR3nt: TGTGCCATCAGTGAGTCCAGGGATTTGGAAGAGCAGTACTTC
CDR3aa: CAISESRDLEEQYF

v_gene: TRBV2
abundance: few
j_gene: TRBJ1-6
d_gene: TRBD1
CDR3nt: TGTGCCAGCAGTTACAGGGGAGACAATTCACCCCTCCACTTT
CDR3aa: CASSYRGDNSPLHF

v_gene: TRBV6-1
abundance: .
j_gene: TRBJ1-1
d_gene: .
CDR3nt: TGTGCCAGCAGTGAATTGCGGAACACTGAAGCTTTCTTT
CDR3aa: CASSELRNTEAFF

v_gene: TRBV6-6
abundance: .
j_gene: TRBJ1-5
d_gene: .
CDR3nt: TGTGCCAGCAATTTCCAGGGTAGCAATCAGCCCCAGCATTTT
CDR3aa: CASNFQGSNQPQHF

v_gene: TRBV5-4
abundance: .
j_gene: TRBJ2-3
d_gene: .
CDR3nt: TGTGCCAGCAGCTTGGATAGCACAGATACGCAGTATTTT
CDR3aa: CASSLDSTDTQYF

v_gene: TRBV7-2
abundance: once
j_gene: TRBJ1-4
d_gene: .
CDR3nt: TGTGCCAGCAGCCCCTCGGCACCAACTAATGAAAAACTGTTTTTT
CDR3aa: CASSPSAPTNEKLFF

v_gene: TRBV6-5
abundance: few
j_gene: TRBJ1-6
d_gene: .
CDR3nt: TGTGCCAGCAAATGGGACACCTCCTATTCACCCCTCCACTTT
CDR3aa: CASKWDTSYSPLHF

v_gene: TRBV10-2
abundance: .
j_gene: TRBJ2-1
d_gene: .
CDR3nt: TGCGCCAGCAGTGAGGGACTACCCCATAATGAGCAGTTCTTC
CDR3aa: CASSEGLPHNEQFF

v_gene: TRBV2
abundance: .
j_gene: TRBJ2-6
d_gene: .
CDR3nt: TGTGCCAGCGAGGAGCGGCTCTCTGGGGCCAACGTCCTGACTTTC
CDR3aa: CASEERLSGANVLTF

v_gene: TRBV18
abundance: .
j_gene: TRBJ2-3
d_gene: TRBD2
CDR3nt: TGTGCCAGCTCACCAGGACTAGCGGGGGGGATCGCAGATACGCAGTATTTT
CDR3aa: CASSPGLAGGIADTQYF

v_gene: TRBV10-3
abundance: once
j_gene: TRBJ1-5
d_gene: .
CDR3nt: TGTGCCATCAGCGACGACAATCAGCCCCAGCATTTT
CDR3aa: CAISDDNQPQHF

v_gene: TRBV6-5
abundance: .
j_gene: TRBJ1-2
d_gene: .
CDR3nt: TGTGCCAGCAGTTACTCTCCCTGGACGATAATCTATGGCTACACCTTC
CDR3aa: CASSYSPWTIIYGYTF

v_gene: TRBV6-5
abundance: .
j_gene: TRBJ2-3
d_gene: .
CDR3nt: TGTGCCAGCAGTTATTCAGTGACACCTAGCACAGATACGCAGTATTTT
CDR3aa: CASSYSVTPSTDTQYF

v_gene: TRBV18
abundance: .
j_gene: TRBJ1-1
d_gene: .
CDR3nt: TGTGCCAGCTCACCAACCATCGACAGAAACACTGAAGCTTTCTTT
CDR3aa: CASSPTIDRNTEAFF

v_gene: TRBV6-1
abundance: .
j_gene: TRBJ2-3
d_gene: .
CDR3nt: TGTGCCAGCATCCAAACCCCGGCAGATACGCAGTATTTT
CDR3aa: CASIQTPADTQYF

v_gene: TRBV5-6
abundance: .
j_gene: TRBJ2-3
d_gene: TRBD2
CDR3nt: TGTGCCAGCAGCGCCCGGGGGGGCCCCACAGATACGCAGTATTTT
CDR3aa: CASSARGGPTDTQYF

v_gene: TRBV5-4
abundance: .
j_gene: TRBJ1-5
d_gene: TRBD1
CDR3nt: TGTGCCAGCAGCTCTACAGGGGATAGCAATCAGCCCCAGCATTTT
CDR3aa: CASSSTGDSNQPQHF